Included here is one TCR beta chain sequence, with context. The sample is drawn from a study of T-cell reconstitution after alpha-beta-depleted transplantation in children. During its preparation, the TCRbeta library received unique molecular identifiers. TCRdb used MiXCR to reprocess the PCR reads, holding one entry per CDR3 protein. Altogether 250,000 to 350,000 distinct CDR3 sequences are present, 9.9% being singletons, with the ten largest covering 10%. Germline lookup yields CDR1 SGHRS and CDR2 YFSETQ. The CDR3 length is 17 residues. The junction had 17 bases not matched to a gene; V was cut back by 4 bases and J by 7 bases.

The sequenced sample was PBMCs from the stem cell graft donor, obtained from the stem cell graft. The receptor comes from a human donor who donated a stem cell graft to a child with SCID. The V and J genes are TRBV5-1 and TRBJ2-1; 7 nucleotides match TRBD1. The chain's CDR3 is CASSQGSGTVYSNEQFF. The CDR3, as DNA: TGCGCCAGCAGCCAAGGGTCCGGGACAGTCTATTCGAATGAGCAGTTCTTC.